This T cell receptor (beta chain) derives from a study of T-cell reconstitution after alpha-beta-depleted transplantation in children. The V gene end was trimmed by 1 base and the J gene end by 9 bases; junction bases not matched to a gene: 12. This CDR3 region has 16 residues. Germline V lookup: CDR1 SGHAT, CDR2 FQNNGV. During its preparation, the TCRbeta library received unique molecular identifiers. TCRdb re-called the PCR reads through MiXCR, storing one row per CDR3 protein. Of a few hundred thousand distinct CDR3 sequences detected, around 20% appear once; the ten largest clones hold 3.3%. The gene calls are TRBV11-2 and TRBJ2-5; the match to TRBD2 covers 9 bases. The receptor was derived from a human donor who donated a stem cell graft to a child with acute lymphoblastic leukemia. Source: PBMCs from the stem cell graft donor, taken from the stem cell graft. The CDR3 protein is CASSLGGTSRVPAQYF. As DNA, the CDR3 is TGTGCCAGCAGCTTAGGAGGGACTAGCAGGGTTCCGGCCCAGTACTTC.